This T cell receptor beta chain was retrieved from a study of blood T cell repertoires in COVID-19. Clones were sequenced by immunoSEQ multiplex PCR, and TCRdb holds only the in-frame ones, with some missing. Of over 120,000 clones listed, about 76% are singletons. Germline CDR1 SNHLY, CDR2 FYNNEI. The CDR3 has 15 residues. The junction had 5 bases not matched to a gene; V was cut back by 8 bases and J by 0 bases. What was sequenced was peripheral blood. The clonotype comes from a woman between 70 and 85 years old with COVID-19, enrolled during active disease. The chain employs TRBV2 and TRBJ2-1, with 9 bases aligning to TRBD1. This CDR3 reads CASASDRGSYNEQFF. DNA of the CDR3: TGTGCCAGCGCCTCGGACAGGGGCTCCTACAATGAGCAGTTCTTC.